The present entry profiles one TCR beta chain with its context. Generated by immunoSEQ multiplex PCR, the TCRdb table keeps only in-frame clones and is missing some. The sample lists 250,000 to 350,000 clones, about 81% occurring once. This sample is drawn from a study of blood T cell repertoires in COVID-19. Study as a whole: Samples representing acute and convalescent COVID-19 were sourced from the United States, Italy and Spain.

The TCR originated in a human donor with COVID-19, enrolled during active disease. The donor label of this sample is uncertain. The specimen was peripheral blood.

In DNA form, the CDR3 reads TGTGCCAGCAGCCCTTGGGACAGCCAAGAGACCCAGTACTTC. Translation gives CASSPWDSQETQYF. This chain connects TRBV7-2 to TRBJ2-5; 7 bases fit TRBD1. Germline assignment: CDR1 SGHTA and CDR2 FQGNSA. The length of the CDR3 is 14 residues. The V gene end was trimmed by 5 bases and the J gene end by 1 base; junction bases not matched to a gene: 4.